Following are 10 T cell receptor beta chains from one sample sequenced in a study of T cells in Graves' hyperthyroidism and ophthalmopathy. Amplification of TCR beta CDR3 regions used RNA as the template. First-round RT-PCR of the TCR CDR3 relied on the HTBI primer set. TCRdb redid the calling of the multiplex PCR reads with MiXCR, one entry per CDR3 protein. This table has around 350,000 distinct CDR3 sequences, about 18% appearing once. The sequenced sample was blood. These receptors were taken from a woman under 30 with Graves' hyperthyroidism.

This clonotype was observed many times. The chain has TRBV7-9 and TRBJ1-1, with D hard to call. This CDR3 has 11 amino acids. V shed 3 bases and J shed 13 bases, with 12 bases lying between them. CDR1 and CDR2 (germline): SEHNR, FQNEAQ (reference sequence). This CDR3 reads CASSFGMEGFF. In DNA, the CDR3 is TGTGCCAGCAGCTTTGGGATGGAGGGTTTCTTT.

Concerning this clonotype itself: The junction differs from germline at one of its ends, possibly a read error. The CDR3 loop reads CASIPSYDQYF. The CDR3 DNA sequence: TGTGCCAGCATCCCTTCCTACGATCAGTACTTC. The rearrangement joins TRBV7-2 to TRBJ2-7; D not resolved. The germline gives CDR1 SGHTA, CDR2 FQGNSA. CDR3 length: 11 residues.

On this clonotype itself: A much larger clone is a single base away; this may be a read error. This chain links TRBV4-2 with TRBJ2-5, with TRBD1 as a possible D gene (6 bases). Germline assignment: CDR1 LGHNA and CDR2 YNFKEQ. The CDR3 is 15 residues long. In DNA form, the CDR3 reads TGTGCCAGCGGCCAAGATTTGAGGGGGAAAGAGACCCAGTACTTC. This encodes CASGQDLRGKETQYF.

At least ten counts were recorded for this clonotype. V and J are TRBV12-3 or TRBV12-4 and TRBJ1-1, with 11 bases identical to TRBD1. The CDR3 is made up of 15 amino acids. Trimming took 7 bases from V and 3 from J; bases not matched to a gene: 7. In nucleotides, the CDR3 is TGTGCCAGCACGGACAGGGGGCTGGCGGACACTGAAGCTTTCTTT. Translating gives CASTDRGLADTEAFF.

This chain connects TRBV28 to TRBJ2-2; TRBD2 agrees at 11 bases. This CDR3 region has 17 residues. The V segment lost 2 bases and the J segment 5 bases; nucleotides outside the gene matches: 7. Germline V CDR1 and CDR2: MDHEN, SYDVKM. CDR3 residues: CASSLPSSGRWTGELFF. The DNA for the CDR3 is TGTGCCAGCAGTTTACCCTCTAGCGGGAGGTGGACCGGGGAGCTGTTTTTT.

This clonotype was seen ten or more times. V usage is TRBV20-1 and J usage is TRBJ1-1; D remains ambiguous. Germline V lookup: CDR1 DFQATT, CDR2 SNEGSKA (reference sequence). The CDR3 sequence is 15 residues long. V lost 3 bases and J lost 0, with 14 bases in between. The CDR3 bases are TGCAGTGCTAGTGGGTATAGCAGCTTGAACACTGAAGCTTTCTTT. It translates to CSASGYSSLNTEAFF.

The chain recombines TRBV28 with TRBJ2-7; 8 positions match TRBD2. Germline V gene lookup returns CDR1 MDHEN and CDR2 SYDVKM. CDR3 length: 17 amino acids. The V segment lost 6 bases and the J segment 0 bases; nucleotides outside the gene matches: 13. CDR3 nucleotides: TGTGCCAGCAGGTCACAAACCGGGACTAGTCCCTCCTACGAGCAGTACTTC. Translated: CASRSQTGTSPSYEQYF.

This chain links TRBV5-1 with TRBJ1-1; tentatively, D is TRBD1 (5 bases). V lost 4 bases and J 0 bases, leaving 13 bases between the germline ends. The CDR3 extends over 15 amino acids. In germline, CDR1 is SGHRS, CDR2 YFSETQ. CDR3 nucleotides: TGCGCCAGCAGCCGGGACGGTACGATGAACACTGAAGCTTTCTTT. Translating gives CASSRDGTMNTEAFF.

This clonotype has at least ten counts. The chain combines TRBV7-8 with TRBJ1-5, with 7 bases matching TRBD1. Germline V CDR1 and CDR2: SGHVS, FQNEAQ. The V and J ends lost 4 bases and 7 bases, in that order; junction bases with no gene match: 7. This CDR3 region has 14 residues. The CDR3 coding sequence is TGTGCCAGCAGCTCCCGACAGGGTGGGCAGCCCCAGCATTTT. Translating it yields CASSSRQGGQPQHF.

Ten or more counts support this clonotype. CDR3 coding DNA: TGCAGCGTTGAAGATGCCGTAAGCGGGTACGAGCAGTACTTC. Translation gives CSVEDAVSGYEQYF. The chain is built from TRBV29-1 and TRBJ2-7; D is perhaps TRBD2 (6 bases). CDR3 size: 14 residues. Germline V lookup: CDR1 SQVTM, CDR2 ANQGSEA. The germline V and J ends were trimmed by 0 bases and 4 bases, with 13 bases remaining between them.